The entry below gives a single TCR beta chain sequence along with its context. These data come from a study of T cell responses to AZD1222 COVID-19 vaccine. The ends were cut back, 6 bases at V and 4 bases at J, with 13 bases in the middle. CDR1 is SGHTA, CDR2 FQGNSA, per germline. The CDR3 has 14 amino acids. Method: immunoSEQ multiplex PCR; TCRdb's copy keeps in-frame clones and lacks some. This sample has roughly 100,000 clones, with approximately 90% found just once. This clonotype originated in an adult in good health. Sequenced here: peripheral blood, sampled on day 0 of AZD1222 vaccination. The chain employs TRBV7-2 and TRBJ2-1, with D unresolved. CDR3 sequence: CASSGGVRYNEQFF. The CDR3, as DNA: TGTGCCAGCAGTGGTGGAGTAAGATACAATGAGCAGTTCTTC.